One T cell receptor (beta chain) is described in this entry. Its antigen is unidentified. There are 14 residues in the CDR3. Between the trimmed V and J ends, which lost 1 base and 6 bases, there was a span of 10 bases. Germline V gives CDR1 WSHSY, CDR2 SAAADI. Extremely preterm births at roughly 22-27 weeks of gestation supplied the samples. The data were taken from a study of naive CD8 T cells in extremely preterm neonates. Study outcomes and limitations: Compared with older groups, preterm CDR3s were shorter, with fewer N additions and less trimming.

The assay was immunoSEQ multiplex PCR, and TCRdb's table has in-frame clones only and misses some. The data hold about 23,000 clones, with approximately 88% observed a single time. The TCR comes from a boy who was born preterm. V gene TRBV10-2 combines with J gene TRBJ1-5; TRBD1 might be the D (6 bases). Sequencing input: naive CD8+ T cells from cord blood. The CDR3 nucleotides read TGCGCCAGCAGTGAGTACAGGGTAGGTCAGCCCCAGCATTTT. It encodes CASSEYRVGQPQHF.